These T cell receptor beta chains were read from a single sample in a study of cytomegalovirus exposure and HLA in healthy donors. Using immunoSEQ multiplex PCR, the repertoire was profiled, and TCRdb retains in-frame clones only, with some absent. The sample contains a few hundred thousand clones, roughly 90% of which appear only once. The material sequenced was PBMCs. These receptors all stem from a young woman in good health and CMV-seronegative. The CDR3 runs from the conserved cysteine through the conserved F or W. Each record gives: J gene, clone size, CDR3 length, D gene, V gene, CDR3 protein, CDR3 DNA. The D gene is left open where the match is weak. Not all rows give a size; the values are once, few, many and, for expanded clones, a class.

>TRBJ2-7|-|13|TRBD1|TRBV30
CAWSRTGAGEQYF
TGTGCCTGGAGTAGGACAGGGGCGGGGGAGCAGTACTTC
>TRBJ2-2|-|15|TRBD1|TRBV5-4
CASSVGTVHTGELFF
TGTGCCAGCAGCGTTGGGACAGTACACACCGGGGAGCTGTTTTTT
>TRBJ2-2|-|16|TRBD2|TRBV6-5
CASSYGTSFNTGELFF
TGTGCCAGCAGTTATGGGACTAGCTTTAACACCGGGGAGCTGTTTTTT
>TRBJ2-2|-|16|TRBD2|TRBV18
CASSKTGTMNTGELFF
TGTGCCAGCTCCAAAACCGGGACTATGAACACCGGGGAGCTGTTTTTT
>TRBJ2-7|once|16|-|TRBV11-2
CASSLAQWTAAYEQYF
TGTGCCAGCAGCTTAGCGCAATGGACAGCCGCCTACGAGCAGTACTTC
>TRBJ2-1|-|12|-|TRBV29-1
CSAGQSYNEQFF
TGCAGCGCCGGACAGAGCTACAATGAGCAGTTCTTC
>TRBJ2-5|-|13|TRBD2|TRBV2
CASSSTSEGTQYF
TGTGCCAGCAGTTCGACTAGCGAGGGGACCCAGTACTTC
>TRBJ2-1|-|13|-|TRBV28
CASSYQGTGEQFF
TGTGCCAGCAGCTATCAGGGGACCGGTGAGCAGTTCTTC
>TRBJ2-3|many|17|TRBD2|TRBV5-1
CASSSGTSGISTDTQYF
TGCGCCAGCAGCTCCGGGACTAGCGGGATCAGCACAGATACGCAGTATTTT
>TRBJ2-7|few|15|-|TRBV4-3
CASSQEHSQVYEQYF
TGCGCCAGCAGCCAAGAGCACAGTCAGGTCTACGAGCAGTACTTC
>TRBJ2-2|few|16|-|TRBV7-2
CASSVTSGVSTGELFF
TGTGCCAGCAGCGTAACGTCAGGGGTTAGCACCGGGGAGCTGTTTTTT
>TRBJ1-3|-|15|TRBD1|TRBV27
CASSLDRSSGNTIYF
TGTGCCAGCAGTTTGGACAGGTCCTCTGGAAACACCATATATTTT
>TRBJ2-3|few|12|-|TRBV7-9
CASRSGVDTQYF
TGTGCCAGCAGGTCAGGGGTAGATACGCAGTATTTT
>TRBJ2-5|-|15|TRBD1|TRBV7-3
CASSLTKTGAETQYF
TGTGCCAGCAGCTTAACGAAGACAGGGGCAGAGACCCAGTACTTC
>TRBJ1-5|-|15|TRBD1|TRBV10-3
CAISERAGGSQPQHF
TGTGCCATCAGTGAAAGGGCAGGGGGTAGTCAGCCCCAGCATTTT
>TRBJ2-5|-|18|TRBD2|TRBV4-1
CATGPNGGAGSGMETQYF
TGCGCCACCGGACCCAACGGTGGAGCGGGATCTGGGATGGAGACCCAGTACTTC
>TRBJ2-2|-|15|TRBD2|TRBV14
CASSQSLAGAGELFF
TGTGCCAGCAGCCAGAGTCTAGCGGGAGCCGGGGAGCTGTTTTTT
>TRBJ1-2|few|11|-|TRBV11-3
CASSQGKGYTF
TGTGCCAGCAGCCAGGGTAAAGGCTACACCTTC
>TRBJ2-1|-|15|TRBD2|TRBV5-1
CASRLAGEAYNEQFF
TGCGCCAGCAGATTAGCGGGAGAGGCCTACAATGAGCAGTTCTTC
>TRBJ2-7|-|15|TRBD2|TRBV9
CASSETSGSTYEQYF
TGTGCCAGCAGCGAGACTAGCGGGTCCACCTACGAGCAGTACTTC
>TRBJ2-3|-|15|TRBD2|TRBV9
CASSVTAGVSDTQYF
TGTGCCAGCAGCGTAACAGCGGGAGTCTCAGATACGCAGTATTTT
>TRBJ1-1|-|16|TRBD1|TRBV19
CASSPGQGGLNTEAFF
TGTGCCAGTAGTCCAGGACAGGGTGGGTTGAACACTGAAGCTTTCTTT
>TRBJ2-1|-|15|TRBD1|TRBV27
CASSRTGGSYNEQFF
TGTGCCAGCAGTAGAACAGGGGGCTCCTACAATGAGCAGTTCTTC
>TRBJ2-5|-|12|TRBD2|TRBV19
CASSSSGRTQYF
TGTGCCAGTAGTTCTAGCGGGAGAACCCAGTACTTC
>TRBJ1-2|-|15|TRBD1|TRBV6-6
CASSSGQVPNYGYTF
TGTGCCAGCAGTTCGGGACAGGTTCCCAACTATGGCTACACCTTC
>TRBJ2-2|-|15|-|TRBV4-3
CASSQDASYTGELFF
TGCGCCAGCAGCCAAGATGCCAGTTACACCGGGGAGCTGTTTTTT
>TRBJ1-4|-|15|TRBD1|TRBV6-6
CASSRGTGINEKLFF
TGTGCCAGCAGCCGGGGGACAGGTATTAATGAAAAACTGTTTTTT
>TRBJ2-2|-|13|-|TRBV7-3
CASSPGYTGELFF
TGTGCCAGCAGTCCAGGGTACACCGGGGAGCTGTTTTTT
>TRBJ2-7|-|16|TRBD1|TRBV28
CASSSIRDRGPYEQYF
TGTGCCAGCAGTTCTATCCGGGACAGGGGGCCCTACGAGCAGTACTTC
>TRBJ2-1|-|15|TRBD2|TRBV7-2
CASSPRAGPYNEQFF
TGTGCCAGCAGCCCGAGAGCGGGGCCTTACAATGAGCAGTTCTTC
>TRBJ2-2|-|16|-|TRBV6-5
CASSSRTIANTGELFF
TGTGCCAGCAGTTCGCGGACTATCGCAAACACCGGGGAGCTGTTTTTT
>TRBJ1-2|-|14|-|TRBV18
CASSPRGSTDGYTF
TGTGCCAGCTCACCCCGCGGGTCTACGGATGGCTACACCTTC
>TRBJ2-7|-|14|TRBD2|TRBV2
CATTTRAGGDEQYF
TGTGCCACCACAACCCGCGCGGGGGGGGACGAGCAGTACTTC
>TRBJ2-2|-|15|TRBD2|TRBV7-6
CASSAGTSRSGELFF
TGTGCCAGCAGCGCCGGGACTAGTCGGTCCGGGGAGCTGTTTTTT